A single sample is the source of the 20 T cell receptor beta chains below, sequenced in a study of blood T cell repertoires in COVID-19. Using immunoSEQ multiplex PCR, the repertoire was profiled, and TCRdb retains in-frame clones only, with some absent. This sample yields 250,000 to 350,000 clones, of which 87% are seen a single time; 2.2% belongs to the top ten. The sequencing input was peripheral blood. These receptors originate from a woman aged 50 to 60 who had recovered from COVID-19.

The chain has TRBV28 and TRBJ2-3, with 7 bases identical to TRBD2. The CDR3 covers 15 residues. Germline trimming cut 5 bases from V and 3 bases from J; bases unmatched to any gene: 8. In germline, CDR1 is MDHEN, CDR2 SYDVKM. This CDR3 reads CASSPSGGGTDTQYF. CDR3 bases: TGTGCCAGCAGTCCTAGCGGAGGAGGGACAGATACGCAGTATTTT. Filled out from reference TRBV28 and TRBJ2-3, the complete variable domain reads DVKVTQSSRYLVKRTGEKVFLECVQDMDHENMFWYRQDPGLGLRLIYFSYDVKMKEKGDIPEGYSVSREKKERFSLILESASTNQTSMYLCASSPSGGGTDTQYFGPGTRLTVL.

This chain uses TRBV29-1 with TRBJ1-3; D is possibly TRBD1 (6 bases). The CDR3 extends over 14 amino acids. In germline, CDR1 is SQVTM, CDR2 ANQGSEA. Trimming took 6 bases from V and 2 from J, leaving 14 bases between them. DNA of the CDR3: TGCAGCGTGGATACCGGGACAACTGGAAACACCATATATTTT. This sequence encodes CSVDTGTTGNTIYF. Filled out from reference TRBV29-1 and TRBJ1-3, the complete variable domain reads SAVISQKPSRDICQRGTSLTIQCQVDSQVTMMFWYRQQPGQSLTLIATANQGSEATYESGFVIDKFPISRPNLTFSTLTVSNMSPEDSSIYLCSVDTGTTGNTIYFGEGSWLTVV.

CDR3 DNA: TGTGCCTGGAGTGATTGGGGGCGCGAAGGCTACACCTTC. It translates to CAWSDWGREGYTF. J is TRBJ1-2 and V is TRBV30, with D tentatively TRBD1 (6 bases). The length of the CDR3 is 13 residues. Germline V gene lookup returns CDR1 GTSNPN and CDR2 SVGIG (reference sequence). Between the trimmed V and J ends, which lost 1 base and 8 bases, there was a span of 14 bases. The entire variable domain, with the rest obtained from reference TRBV30 and TRBJ1-2, is as follows: SQTIHQWPATLVQPVGSPLSLECTVEGTSNPNLYWYRQAAGRGLQLLFYSVGIGQISSEVPQNLSASRPQDRQFILSSKKLLLSDSGFYLCAWSDWGREGYTFGSGTRLTVV.

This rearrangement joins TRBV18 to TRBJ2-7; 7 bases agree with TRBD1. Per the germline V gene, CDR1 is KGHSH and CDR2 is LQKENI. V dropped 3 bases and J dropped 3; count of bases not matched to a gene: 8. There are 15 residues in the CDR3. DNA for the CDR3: TGTGCCAGCTCACCCGCCGACAGGGCGGGCTACGAGCAGTACTTC. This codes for CASSPADRAGYEQYF.

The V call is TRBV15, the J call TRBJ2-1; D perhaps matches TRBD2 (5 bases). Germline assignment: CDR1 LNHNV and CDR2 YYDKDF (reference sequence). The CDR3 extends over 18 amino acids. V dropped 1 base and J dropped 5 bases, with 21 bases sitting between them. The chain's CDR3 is CATSRVWGLASRDNEQFF. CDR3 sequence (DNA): TGTGCCACCAGCAGAGTTTGGGGTTTGGCTAGCAGAGACAATGAGCAGTTCTTC.

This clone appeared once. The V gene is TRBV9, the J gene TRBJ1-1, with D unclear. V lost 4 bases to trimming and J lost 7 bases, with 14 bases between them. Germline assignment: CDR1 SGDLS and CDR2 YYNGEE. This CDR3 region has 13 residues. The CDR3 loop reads CASSSAPPGEAFF. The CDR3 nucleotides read TGTGCCAGCAGCTCTGCCCCGCCGGGTGAAGCTTTCTTT. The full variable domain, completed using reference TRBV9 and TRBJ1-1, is DSGVTQTPKHLITATGQRVTLRCSPRSGDLSVYWYQQSLDQGLQFLIQYYNGEERAKGNILERFSAQQFPDLHSELNLSSLELGDSALYFCASSSAPPGEAFFGQGTRLTVV.

The CDR3 protein is CASRPGTADYGYTF. CDR3 DNA sequence: TGCGCCAGCCGTCCCGGGACAGCGGACTATGGCTACACCTTC. The V call is TRBV5-1, the J call TRBJ1-2; 7 bases align to TRBD1. V was clipped by 7 bases and J by 3 bases; unmatched bases: 9. CDR3 length equals 14 residues. From germline, CDR1 is SGHRS and CDR2 YFSETQ.

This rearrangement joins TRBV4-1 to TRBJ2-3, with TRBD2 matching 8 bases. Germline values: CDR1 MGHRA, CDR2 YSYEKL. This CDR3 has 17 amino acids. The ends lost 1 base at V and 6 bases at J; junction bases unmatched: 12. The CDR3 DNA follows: TGCGCCAGCAGCCAAGCCCCGGGGGGGCGGGAGCTTGATACGCAGTATTTT. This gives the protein CASSQAPGGRELDTQYF.

The CDR3, as DNA: TGTGCCAGCTCACTTGGTCTCCCCTCACTCAACACCGGGGAGCTGTTTTTT. Its protein product is CASSLGLPSLNTGELFF. The chain employs TRBV13 and TRBJ2-2, with unresolved D. Germline lookup yields CDR1 PRHDT and CDR2 FYEKMQ (reference sequence). The CDR3 loop spans 17 amino acids. V was trimmed by 8 bases and J by 2 bases, leaving 21 bases between them.

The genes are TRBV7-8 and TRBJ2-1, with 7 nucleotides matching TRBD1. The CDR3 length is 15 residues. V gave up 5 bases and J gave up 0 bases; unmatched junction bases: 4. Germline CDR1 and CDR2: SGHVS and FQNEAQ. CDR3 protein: CASSPRQGSYNEQFF. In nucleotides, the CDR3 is TGTGCCAGCAGCCCGCGACAGGGCTCCTACAATGAGCAGTTCTTC.

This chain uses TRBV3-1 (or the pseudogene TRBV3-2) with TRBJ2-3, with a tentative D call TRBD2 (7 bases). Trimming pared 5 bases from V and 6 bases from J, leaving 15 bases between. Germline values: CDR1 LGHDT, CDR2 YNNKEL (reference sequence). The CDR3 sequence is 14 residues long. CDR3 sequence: CASSFRGGADTQYF. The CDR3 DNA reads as TGTGCCAGCAGCTTTCGAGGGGGGGCGGATACGCAGTATTTT.

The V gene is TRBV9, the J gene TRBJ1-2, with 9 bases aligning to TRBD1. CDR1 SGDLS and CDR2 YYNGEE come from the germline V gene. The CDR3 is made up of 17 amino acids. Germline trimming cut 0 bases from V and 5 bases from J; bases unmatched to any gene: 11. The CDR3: CASSVDGTGIMGYGYTF. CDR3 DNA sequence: TGTGCCAGCAGCGTAGATGGGACAGGGATAATGGGGTATGGCTACACCTTC.

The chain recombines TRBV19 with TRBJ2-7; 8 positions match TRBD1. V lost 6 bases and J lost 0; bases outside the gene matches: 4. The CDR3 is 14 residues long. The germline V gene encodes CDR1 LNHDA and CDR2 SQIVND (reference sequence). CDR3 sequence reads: CASRGTGDSYEQYF. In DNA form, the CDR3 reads TGTGCCAGTAGGGGGACAGGCGACTCCTACGAGCAGTACTTC.

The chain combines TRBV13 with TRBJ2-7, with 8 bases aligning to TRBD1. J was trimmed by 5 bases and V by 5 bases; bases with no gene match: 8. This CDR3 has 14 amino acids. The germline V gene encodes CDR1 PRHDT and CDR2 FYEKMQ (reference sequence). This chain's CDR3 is CASSPSRDRNEQYF. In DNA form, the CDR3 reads TGTGCCAGCAGCCCGTCCCGGGACAGGAACGAGCAGTACTTC.

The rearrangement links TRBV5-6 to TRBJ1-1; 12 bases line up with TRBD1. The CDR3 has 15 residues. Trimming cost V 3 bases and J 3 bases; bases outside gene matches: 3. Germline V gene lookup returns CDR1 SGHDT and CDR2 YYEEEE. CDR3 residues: CASSSGQGADTEAFF. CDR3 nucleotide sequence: TGTGCCAGCAGCTCGGGACAGGGGGCAGACACTGAAGCTTTCTTT.

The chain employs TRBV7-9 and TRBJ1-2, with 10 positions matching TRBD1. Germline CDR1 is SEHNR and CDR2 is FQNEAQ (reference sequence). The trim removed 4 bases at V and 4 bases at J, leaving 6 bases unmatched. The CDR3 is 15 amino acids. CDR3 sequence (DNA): TGTGCCAGCAGCTCCCAGGGACAGGGGCTCTATGGCTACACCTTC. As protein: CASSSQGQGLYGYTF.

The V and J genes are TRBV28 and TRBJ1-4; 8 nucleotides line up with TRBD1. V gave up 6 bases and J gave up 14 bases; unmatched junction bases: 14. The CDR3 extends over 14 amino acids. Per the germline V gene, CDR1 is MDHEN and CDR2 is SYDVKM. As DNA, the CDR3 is TGTGCCAGCAGAAAGACAGGGGCTATCAGTGTCCTGTTTTTT. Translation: CASRKTGAISVLFF.

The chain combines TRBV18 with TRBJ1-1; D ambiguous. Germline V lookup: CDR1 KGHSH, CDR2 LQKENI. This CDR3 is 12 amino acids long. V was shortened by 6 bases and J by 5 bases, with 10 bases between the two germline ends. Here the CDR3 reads CASSDISTEAFF. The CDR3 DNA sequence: TGTGCCAGCTCTGATATTAGTACTGAAGCTTTCTTT.

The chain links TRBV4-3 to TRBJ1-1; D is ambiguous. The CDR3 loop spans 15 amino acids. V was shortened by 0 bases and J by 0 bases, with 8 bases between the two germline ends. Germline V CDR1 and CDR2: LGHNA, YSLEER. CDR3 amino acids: CASSQEALMNTEAFF. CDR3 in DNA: TGCGCCAGCAGCCAAGAGGCATTGATGAACACTGAAGCTTTCTTT.

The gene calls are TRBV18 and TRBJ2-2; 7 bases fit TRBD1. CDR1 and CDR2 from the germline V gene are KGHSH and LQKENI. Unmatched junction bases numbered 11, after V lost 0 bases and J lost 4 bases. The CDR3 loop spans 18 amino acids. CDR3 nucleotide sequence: TGTGCCAGCTCACCACCGTTACAGGGGCCCCGGGGCACCGGGGAGCTGTTTTTT. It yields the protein CASSPPLQGPRGTGELFF.